The clone carrying this TCR beta chain was recorded at least ten times. This entry is derived from a study of blood T cell repertoires in COVID-19. Looking at the study overall: Sources were T cells, B-cell-depleted T cells, or PBMCs; the material itself was cDNA or gDNA.

Residents of 24 US areas, aged 18 to 89 years, made up the participants. Participants reported their clinical history, and cohort assignment relied on those reports. Recovery among Cohort 3 donors was established by two negative PCRs, clearance, or symptom resolution. The table came from immunoSEQ multiplex PCR; TCRdb's copy has only in-frame clones and leaves some out. The sample has about 220,000 clones, 82% seen once; the top ten hold 3% to 4%. This clonotype was sampled from a woman aged 55-69 years who had recovered from COVID-19. What was sequenced was PBMCs or T cells enriched from blood (not recorded which).

The CDR3 region is CASIDRGTYSNQPQHF. CDR3 coding DNA: TGTGCCAGCATAGACAGGGGCACGTATAGCAATCAGCCCCAGCATTTT. The chain joins TRBV19 to TRBJ1-5, with TRBD1 matching 8 bases. The V segment lost 9 bases and the J segment 0 bases; nucleotides outside the gene matches: 10. The germline V gene has CDR1 LNHDA and CDR2 SQIVND (reference sequence). The CDR3 runs 16 residues.